Given below is one T cell receptor beta chain in context. These data come from a study of T cells expressing NK-cell markers. About the study: The study sequenced eight donors, seven HCMV-seropositive and one seronegative.

The CDR3 has 15 residues. Germline values: CDR1 LGHDT, CDR2 YNNKEL (reference sequence). TCRdb re-called the 5' RACE reads and gives one entry per CDR3 protein, without DNA. The sample yields 5,500 to 8,500 distinct CDR3 sequences, of which the top ten take up approximately 66%. This TCR derives from a man aged 18 to 69 in good health. The chain employs TRBV3-1 and TRBJ2-3; TCRdb's D call of TRBD1 is untestable without DNA. Sequenced: blood T cells: a sorted CD56 or NKG2C T cell subset, CD4+ or CD8+ T cells, or bulk PBMC T cells (not recorded which). CDR3 amino acids: CASSARGTHTDTQYF.